This T cell receptor (beta chain) is drawn from a study of identical twins. Concerning this clonotype: Its specificity is not known.

The V gene's germline CDR1 is LGHDT and CDR2 YNNKEL (reference sequence). V was shortened by 0 bases and J by 3 bases, with 11 bases between the two germline ends. CDR3 length: 15 residues. Study-wide results and limits: Partly confounded zero-insertion analyses could result from invariant MAIT and iNKT cells. The study reached conclusions through statistical analysis that was cross-sectional, not following the same donors.

Unique molecular identifiers were present on cDNA, and template switching added a universal primer site. TCRdb fed the 5' RACE reads into MiXCR, producing one record per CDR3 protein. The sample gives about 660,000 distinct CDR3 sequences, approximately 9% of which show up once; 0.75% to 1% is in the top ten. Another study also made use of these data, one on yellow fever vaccine responses in identical twins. That paper states: Twins reportedly had a vaccine T cell response that seemed partly convergent, partly personalized.

Sequencing was carried out using PBMCs. The source of this sequence is a woman under 30 in good health. This chain links TRBV3-1 with TRBJ2-5, with D unclear. CDR3 in amino acids: CASSQDTPSKETQYF. The DNA of the CDR3 is TGTGCCAGCAGCCAAGATACCCCAAGCAAAGAGACCCAGTACTTC.